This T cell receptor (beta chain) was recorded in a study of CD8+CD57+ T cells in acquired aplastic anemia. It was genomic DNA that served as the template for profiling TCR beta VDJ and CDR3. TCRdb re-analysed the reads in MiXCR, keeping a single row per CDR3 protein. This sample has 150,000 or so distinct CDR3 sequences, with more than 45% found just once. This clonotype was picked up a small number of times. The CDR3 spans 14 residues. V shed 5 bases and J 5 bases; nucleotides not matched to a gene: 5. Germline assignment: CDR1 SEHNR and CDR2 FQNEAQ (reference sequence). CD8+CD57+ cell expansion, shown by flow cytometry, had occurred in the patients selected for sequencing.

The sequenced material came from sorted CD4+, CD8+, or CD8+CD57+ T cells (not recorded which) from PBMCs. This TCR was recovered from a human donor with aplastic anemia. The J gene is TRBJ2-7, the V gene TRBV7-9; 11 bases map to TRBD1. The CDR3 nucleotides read TGTGCCAGCAGCCCTGGGACAGGGGGGAACGAGCAGTACTTC. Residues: CASSPGTGGNEQYF. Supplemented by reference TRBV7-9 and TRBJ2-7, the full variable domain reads DTGVSQNPRHKITKRGQNVTFRCDPISEHNRLYWYRQTLGQGPEFLTYFQNEAQLEKSRLLSDRFSAERPKGSFSTLEIQRTEQGDSAMYLCASSPGTGGNEQYFGPGTRLTVT.